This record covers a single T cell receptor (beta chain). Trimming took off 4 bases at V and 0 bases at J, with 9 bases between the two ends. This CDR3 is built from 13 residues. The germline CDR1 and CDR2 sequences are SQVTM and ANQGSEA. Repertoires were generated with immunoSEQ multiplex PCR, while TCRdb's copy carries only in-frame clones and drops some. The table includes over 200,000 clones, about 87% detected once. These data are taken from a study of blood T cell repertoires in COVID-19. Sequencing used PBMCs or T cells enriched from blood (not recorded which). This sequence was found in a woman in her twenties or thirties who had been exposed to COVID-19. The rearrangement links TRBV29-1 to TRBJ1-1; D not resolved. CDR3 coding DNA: TGCAGCGTTGCGAGGGTCATGAACACTGAAGCTTTCTTT. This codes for CSVARVMNTEAFF.